The 31 T cell receptor beta chains below come from one sample, sequenced in a study of tumor-infiltrating lymphocytes in primary liver carcinoma. RNA and DNA were co-extracted from about 19-30 mg of unsorted bulk tissue. TCR beta cDNA was reverse-transcribed from about 500 ng of total RNA. The reaction used a constant-region primer and ProtoScript II reverse transcriptase. For TCR beta, libraries were produced by three nested multiplex PCR rounds using slightly modified ARM-PCR. Running around 9 cycles apiece, the first two PCR rounds relied on TRBV1-TRBV30 forward primers together with a C-beta reverse primer. TCRdb re-called the multiplex PCR reads with MiXCR, one entry per CDR3 protein. The sample gives 100,000 to 150,000 distinct CDR3 sequences, 50% to 65% of which show up once; approximately 9.9% is in the top ten. Sequences were obtained from liver tumor tissue from sampling region 1. The sample's subset: tumor region T1, superior pole. These receptors were collected from an older woman with primary liver carcinoma and hepatitis B virus infection.

A word on this clonotype: The CDR3 carries no conserved terminal phenylalanine or tryptophan, so it likely arises from a read error. The J gene is TRBJ1-6, the V gene TRBV11-2; no clear D. The CDR3 is 13 residues long. V was pared by 3 bases and J by 10 bases, with 10 bases between. The germline V gene encodes CDR1 SGHAT and CDR2 FQNNGV. CDR3 sequence (DNA): TGTGCCAGCAGCTTTGTAATGAGGTCACCCCTCCACTTA. Translating gives CASSFVMRSPLHL.

The chain is built from TRBV7-8 and TRBJ2-7, with 12 bases that match TRBD2. This CDR3 is built from 20 residues. The J segment lost 2 bases and the V segment lost 1 base, leaving 15 bases of the junction unmatched. In germline, CDR1 is SGHVS, CDR2 FQNEAQ. Here the CDR3 reads CASSLGYWLAGGPPTYEQYF. For the CDR3, the DNA is TGTGCCAGCAGCTTAGGGTACTGGCTAGCGGGAGGGCCTCCCACCTACGAGCAGTACTTC.

The table lists this clonotype with a count of one. The junction shows a germline mismatch at one end, possibly a read error. The chain links TRBV6-1 to TRBJ2-7; D is perhaps TRBD2 (6 bases). The CDR3 is 14 residues long. From germline, CDR1 is MNHNS and CDR2 SASEGT. The CDR3 loop reads CTSTGGARTYEQYF. The DNA for the CDR3 is TGTACCAGCACCGGCGGGGCCAGGACCTACGAGCAGTACTTC.

To note about this clonotype: A much larger clone differs from this one at a single base, so this may be a read error. V and J are TRBV24-1 and TRBJ1-3; D might be TRBD1 (5 bases). Germline CDR1 is KGHDR and CDR2 is SFDVKD. The CDR3 runs 13 residues. The CDR3 loop reads CVTIGTSRNTIYF. The CDR3 coding sequence is TGTGTCACCATCGGGACCTCTAGAAACACCATATATTTT.

The chain combines TRBV5-4 with TRBJ1-1; 7 positions match TRBD1. CDR3 size: 14 residues. CDR1 and CDR2 (germline): SGHNT, YYREEE (reference sequence). The V segment lost 3 bases and the J segment 4 bases; nucleotides outside the gene matches: 6. The CDR3 DNA follows: TGTGCCAGCAGCTGGACCGCAGGGGGCACTGAAGCTTTCTTT. Its protein product is CASSWTAGGTEAFF.

The rearrangement links TRBV5-1 to TRBJ2-1; 9 bases match TRBD2. The germline gives CDR1 SGHRS, CDR2 YFSETQ. The CDR3 length is 14 residues. This chain's CDR3 is CVNSFSGSRNEQFF. As DNA, the CDR3 is TGCGTCAACAGCTTTAGCGGGAGTAGGAATGAGCAGTTCTTC.

This clonotype showed up many times. The chain uses TRBV10-1 and TRBJ2-1, with TRBD1 identical over 8 bases. The CDR3 length is 15 residues. In germline, CDR1 is WNHNN, CDR2 SYGVQD (reference sequence). Trimming cost V 3 bases and J 14 bases; bases outside gene matches: 15. The CDR3 bases are TGCGCCAGCAGTGAAGGCTCCGGCTGGACAGGGTTGAAGTTCTTC. Amino acid sequence: CASSEGSGWTGLKFF.

A note on this clonotype: A read error is likely, as this CDR3 ends without the conserved phenylalanine or tryptophan. The genes are TRBV12-3 or TRBV12-4 and TRBJ2-1; the D is unclear. This CDR3 has 14 residues. Trimming took 6 bases from V and 7 from J, leaving 16 bases between them. CDR3 sequence (DNA): TGTGCCAGCAGCCGCTCAGAAAGGGAAAATGAGCAGTTCTTG. Amino acid sequence: CASSRSERENEQFL.

Worth noting for this clonotype: At one of its ends the junction is not consistent with the germline gene, which may arise from a read error. This chain joins TRBV11-1 and TRBJ2-7; TRBD2 matches at 8 bases. CDR1 is SGHAT and CDR2 is FQDESV in the germline V gene (reference sequence). The CDR3 extends over 17 amino acids. This CDR3 reads CASSLRGSGTWTYERCF. In DNA form, the CDR3 reads TGTGCCAGCAGCTTGAGGGGTAGCGGGACCTGGACCTACGAGCGATGCTTC. Full variable domain (rest looked up from reference TRBV11-1 and TRBJ2-7): EAEVAQSPRYKITEKSQAVAFWCDPISGHATLYWYRQILGQGPELLVQFQDESVVDDSQLPKDRFSAERLKGVDSTLKIQPAELGDSAMYLCASSLRGSGTWTYERCFGPGTRLTVT.

This clonotype came up many times. The rearrangement uses TRBV6-1 and TRBJ2-7; 13 nucleotides agree with TRBD2. The CDR3 contains 16 residues. Germline values: CDR1 MNHNS, CDR2 SASEGT. Trimming at V came to 5 bases and at J to 5 bases, leaving 9 bases not matched to a gene. CDR3 in amino acids: CASSFRTSGSFDEQYF. The CDR3, as DNA: TGTGCCAGCAGTTTCCGGACTAGCGGGAGTTTCGACGAGCAGTACTTC.

J is TRBJ1-1 and V is TRBV5-1; D might be TRBD1 (5 bases). The CDR3 has 14 residues. V was shortened by 10 bases and J by 1 base, with 17 bases between the two germline ends. CDR1 is SGHRS and CDR2 is YFSETQ in the germline V gene. The CDR3 region has the DNA TGCGCCGACAGCTTTGACAACCGGAACACTGAAGCTTTCTTT. Protein sequence: CADSFDNRNTEAFF.

Worth noting for this clonotype: One end of the junction is discordant with germline, which a read error may explain. The gene calls are TRBV11-2 and TRBJ2-7, with unresolved D. The CDR3 spans 15 residues. Germline V gene data show CDR1 as SGHAT and CDR2 as FQNNGV. CDR3 loop: CVSSFAPRGINEQYF. For the CDR3, the DNA is TGTGTCAGCAGCTTCGCACCCAGAGGAATTAACGAGCAGTACTTC.

A word on this clonotype: A much larger clone sits a single nucleotide away, making a read error possible. This chain joins TRBV6-5 and TRBJ1-5; 9 bases fit TRBD1. The V gene's germline CDR1 is MNHEY and CDR2 SVGAGI. With V trimmed by 6 bases and J by 5 bases, 5 bases remained unmatched. This CDR3 contains 14 residues. CDR3 residues: CASSRRQGDQPQHF. The CDR3 DNA sequence: TGTGCCAGCAGCAGACGACAGGGGGATCAGCCCCAGCATTTT.

Many counts were recorded for this clonotype. This rearrangement joins TRBV7-8 to TRBJ2-2; D might be TRBD2 (6 bases). The V and J ends lost 6 bases and 6 bases respectively, with 17 bases between them. This CDR3 has 15 residues. Germline loops: CDR1 SGHVS, CDR2 FQNEAQ. The CDR3 nucleotides read TGTGCCAGCAGTGACCCGGGACTTTCAGCCGGGGAGCTGTTTTTT. Translating gives CASSDPGLSAGELFF.

This clonotype was picked up many times. The chain uses TRBV6-6 and TRBJ2-5, with TRBD2 matching 11 bases. Per the germline V gene, CDR1 is MNHNY and CDR2 is SVGAGI (reference sequence). V shed 2 bases, J shed 5 bases, and the junction held 10 bases outside the gene matches. The CDR3 covers 17 residues. The DNA for the CDR3 is TGTGCCAGCAGTTACGGAGGGCTAGCGGGAGGTCGGGAGACCCAGTACTTC. Its translation: CASSYGGLAGGRETQYF.

The chain has TRBV5-1 and TRBJ1-1, with D perhaps TRBD1 (5 bases). The V gene lost 4 bases and the J gene lost 4 bases, with 11 bases spanning the gap. Looked up from germline, CDR1 is SGHRS and CDR2 is YFSETQ. The CDR3 is 13 residues long. CDR3 loop: CASSPWGGTEAFF. CDR3 DNA: TGCGCCAGCAGCCCTTGGGGCGGCACTGAAGCTTTCTTT. The whole variable domain, remainder taken from reference TRBV5-1 and TRBJ1-1, is KAGVTQTPRYLIKTRGQQVTLSCSPISGHRSVSWYQQTPGQGLQFLFEYFSETQRNKGNFPGRFSGRQFSNSRSEMNVSTLELGDSALYLCASSPWGGTEAFFGQGTRLTVV.

This clonotype has a count of ten or more. This rearrangement joins TRBV6-5 to TRBJ2-1, with 9 bases that match TRBD2. Germline assignment: CDR1 MNHEY and CDR2 SVGAGI. This CDR3 spans 15 amino acids. V was clipped by 2 bases and J by 4 bases; unmatched bases: 3. CDR3 protein: CASSYGLAMYNEQFF. CDR3 in DNA: TGTGCCAGCAGTTACGGACTAGCGATGTACAATGAGCAGTTCTTC.

Details on this clonotype: Relative to the germline gene, one junction end is altered; a read error may explain this. V usage is TRBV28 and J usage is TRBJ1-4; D not resolved. Germline CDR1 is MDHEN and CDR2 is SYDVKM. This CDR3 is built from 11 residues. CDR3 sequence: CPSKKGEKLFF. The DNA for the CDR3 is TGTCCCAGTAAGAAAGGAGAAAAACTGTTTTTT.

Note on this clonotype: One end of the junction is discordant with germline, which a read error may explain. The V gene is TRBV11-1, the J gene TRBJ2-2; D perhaps matches TRBD2 (6 bases). Germline V CDR1 and CDR2: SGHAT, FQDESV (reference sequence). This CDR3 comprises 15 residues. CDR3 bases: TGTGCCAACAGCTTGAGGATCGGGGGATCCGGGGAGCTGTTTTTT. Translated: CANSLRIGGSGELFF.

In regard to this clonotype: A read error is possible here, since a much larger clone lies one base away. CDR3 bases: TGCGCCAGCAGTGAGAACAGCAGAGAGCAGTACTTC. Translated: CASSENSREQYF. The chain links TRBV10-1 to TRBJ2-7, with no clear D. Germline V gene sequence: CDR1 WNHNN, CDR2 SYGVQD (reference sequence). Trimming took off 2 bases at V and 7 bases at J, with 9 bases between the two ends. The CDR3 has 12 amino acids.

The chain links TRBV7-9 to TRBJ1-6; 10 nucleotides align to TRBD1. V shed 8 bases and J 8 bases; nucleotides not matched to a gene: 3. The length of the CDR3 is 13 residues. The germline V gene encodes CDR1 SEHNR and CDR2 FQNEAQ (reference sequence). CDR3 nucleotides: TGTGCCAGCTTAGGACAGGGGGATTCACCCCTCCACTTT. Its translation: CASLGQGDSPLHF. The full variable domain, rest sourced from reference TRBV7-9 and TRBJ1-6, is DTGVSQNPRHKITKRGQNVTFRCDPISEHNRLYWYRQTLGQGPEFLTYFQNEAQLEKSRLLSDRFSAERPKGSFSTLEIQRTEQGDSAMYLCASLGQGDSPLHFGNGTRLTVT.

A word on this clonotype: It may be a read error: a sequence one base away is much more abundant. The chain has TRBV6-5 and TRBJ1-2, with D possibly TRBD1 on 5 matching bases. V was cut by 7 bases and J by 9 bases, with 24 bases left in between. The CDR3 has 15 residues. Germline V gene data show CDR1 as MNHEY and CDR2 as SVGAGI. The CDR3 DNA reads as TGTGCCAGCAACCCCCGGGCCCAGGGTGGGGATTGCTACACCTTC. This gives the protein CASNPRAQGGDCYTF.

The table lists this clonotype with a count of one. This may stem from a read error, because a much larger clone lies one nucleotide away. The chain combines TRBV6-1 with TRBJ1-4; 8 bases line up with TRBD1. Germline V CDR1 and CDR2: MNHNS, SASEGT. The CDR3 runs to 15 residues. The CDR3 coding sequence is TGTACCAGCAGTGAAAGAACAGGGGGAAATGAAAAACTGTTTTTT. Translation: CTSSERTGGNEKLFF.

Regarding this clonotype: An end of the junction does not agree with germline; a read error may underlie this. The chain has TRBV11-2 and TRBJ2-3; D might be TRBD1 or TRBD2, each matching 5 bases. The CDR3 totals 14 residues. Germline V gene lookup returns CDR1 SGHAT and CDR2 FQNNGV. The CDR3 loop is CASSLDREIDKQRF. CDR3 in DNA: TGTGCCAGCAGCTTAGACAGGGAGATCGATAAGCAGCGTTTT.

This clonotype was found many times. V usage is TRBV6-1 and J usage is TRBJ2-7; 10 nucleotides match TRBD2. The junction had 6 bases not matched to a gene; V was cut back by 2 bases and J by 5 bases. The V gene's germline CDR1 is MNHNS and CDR2 SASEGT. The CDR3 spans 15 residues. This chain's CDR3 is CASSELVAGGDEQYF. In DNA form, the CDR3 reads TGTGCCAGCAGTGAACTGGTAGCGGGAGGAGACGAGCAGTACTTC.

A remark on this clonotype: This may arise from a read error, as a much more abundant clone is one base away. This rearrangement joins TRBV6-6 to TRBJ1-2; no firm D call. Germline lookup yields CDR1 MNHNY and CDR2 SVGAGI (reference sequence). The CDR3 totals 13 residues. The CDR3 DNA reads TGTGCCAGCAGTAGACATTCTAACTATGGCTACGCCTTC. Translating gives CASSRHSNYGYAF.

Only a few counts were recorded for this clonotype. The rearrangement links TRBV5-1 to TRBJ2-1; TRBD2 matches 7 bases. The germline gives CDR1 SGHRS, CDR2 YFSETQ. The CDR3 is made up of 15 amino acids. Trimming removed 6 bases from V and 1 base from J; junction bases left unmatched: 7. The CDR3 is CASKPASGSYNEQFF. The CDR3 coding sequence is TGCGCCAGCAAACCGGCTAGCGGTTCCTACAATGAGCAGTTCTTC. Complete variable domain (other parts from reference TRBV5-1 and TRBJ2-1): KAGVTQTPRYLIKTRGQQVTLSCSPISGHRSVSWYQQTPGQGLQFLFEYFSETQRNKGNFPGRFSGRQFSNSRSEMNVSTLELGDSALYLCASKPASGSYNEQFFGPGTRLTVL.

There are many counts of this clonotype. The J gene is TRBJ2-3, the V gene TRBV10-3; 7 nucleotides agree with TRBD2. The CDR3 runs 13 residues. The germline V gene encodes CDR1 ENHRY and CDR2 SYGVKD. J was trimmed by 3 bases and V by 6 bases; bases with no gene match: 3. The CDR3 here is CAIRQGGTDTQYF. CDR3 bases: TGTGCCATCAGGCAGGGAGGGACAGATACGCAGTATTTT.

V and J are TRBV11-3 and TRBJ2-1, with D uncertain. Germline CDR1 and CDR2: SGHNT and YENEEA. The CDR3 sequence is 17 residues long. V lost 0 bases and J 1 base, leaving 13 bases between the germline ends. CDR3 bases: TGTGCCAGCAGCTTAGACCCCAGACGTTTTTCCTACAATGAGCAGTTCTTC. Its protein product is CASSLDPRRFSYNEQFF.

The chain combines TRBV28 with TRBJ2-5, with D unresolved. The CDR3 loop spans 13 amino acids. Looked up from germline, CDR1 is MDHEN and CDR2 is SYDVKM. V lost 2 bases and J 2 bases, leaving 6 bases between the germline ends. The CDR3 sequence is CASSLIGQETQYF. The CDR3 DNA is TGTGCCAGCAGTTTAATCGGTCAAGAGACCCAGTACTTC.

A word on this clonotype: A much larger clone differs by one base, so this may be a read error. This chain uses TRBV11-2 with TRBJ2-7; 7 bases agree with TRBD2. CDR3 length: 15 residues. After removal of 5 bases from V and 3 bases from J, the junction contained 10 bases not matched to a gene. Germline V gene data show CDR1 as SGHAT and CDR2 as FQNNGV. CDR3 sequence: CASSMASSGSYEQYF. The CDR3 nucleotides read TGTGCCAGCAGCATGGCGTCTAGCGGAAGCTACGAGCAGTACTTC.